The rows below give T cell receptor beta chains drawn from one sample of a study of T cells in Graves' hyperthyroidism and ophthalmopathy. MiXCR, run by TCRdb on the multiplex PCR reads, gives a single entry per CDR3 protein. This sample has about 500,000 distinct CDR3 sequences, with around 50% found just once. Sequencing input: peripheral blood or thyroid tissue (not recorded which). The receptors were sampled from an adult woman with Graves' disease, either hyperthyroidism or ophthalmopathy (not recorded which). Each CDR3 is given with its conserved first and last residue. Each record gives: J gene, clone size, V gene, D gene, CDR3 DNA, CDR3 protein. D genes are given only for firm matches. The size of a clone is reported for some rows only, either as once, few or many, or as a class for expanded clones.

TRBJ1-2 many TRBV29-1 - TGCAGCGTTGAAGGTGGCGGCTACACCTTC CSVEGGGYTF
TRBJ1-1 many TRBV20-1 - TGCAGTGCACAGACGAACACGAAGTACACTGAAGCTTTCTTT CSAQTNTKYTEAFF
TRBJ2-5 - TRBV20-1 - TGCAGTGCAACTTTGGGGCTCCAAGAGACCCAGTACTTC CSATLGLQETQYF
TRBJ1-1 - TRBV20-1 - TGCAGTGCTAGAGATCGGTCGGGCAGCCCTGAAGCTTTCTTT CSARDRSGSPEAFF
TRBJ2-7 - TRBV7-2 TRBD1 TGTGCCAGCAGCTTATATGGGTCAGGGGGTACCTACGAGCAGTACTTC CASSLYGSGGTYEQYF
TRBJ2-7 - TRBV18 - TGTGCCAGCTCACAGGACCCGAGTTACGAGCAGTACTTC CASSQDPSYEQYF
TRBJ1-4 - TRBV5-1 TRBD1 TGCGCCAGCAGCCGTTACGGACAGGGAGGAGAAAAACTGTTTTTT CASSRYGQGGEKLFF
TRBJ1-1 - TRBV10-2 - TGTGCCACCAGTGGAGGAGGGAAGGCAGCTTTCTTT CATSGGGKAAFF
TRBJ1-2 many TRBV5-1 - TGCGCCAGCAGCGAGGTCAGGGGTGATGGCTACACCTTC CASSEVRGDGYTF
TRBJ1-4 - TRBV12-3/TRBV12-4 TRBD1 TGTGCCAGCAGCAGGACAGGTCGTAATGAAAAACTGTTTTTT CASSRTGRNEKLFF
TRBJ2-7 - TRBV19 - TGTGCCAGTCGCGAAGCCCCGGGGCTTTCCTACGAGCAGTACTTC CASREAPGLSYEQYF
TRBJ1-6 - TRBV2 TRBD1 TGTGCCAGCAGTGACAGGGGGCGTAATTCACCCCTCCACTTT CASSDRGRNSPLHF
TRBJ1-4 once TRBV12-3/TRBV12-4 - TGTGCCAGCAGTCCAAAGCGGGGAAGGGCAACTAATGAAAAACTGTTTTTT CASSPKRGRATNEKLFF
TRBJ2-2 many TRBV2 TRBD2 TGTGCCAGCAGCTTAGCGGGAGGGCCATTCGCCGGGGAGCTGTTTTTT CASSLAGGPFAGELFF
TRBJ1-3 - TRBV10-3 - TGTGCCATCAGGGAGCATGGCATTCCTATATATTTT CAIREHGIPIYF
TRBJ1-1 once TRBV7-2 TRBD1 TGTGCCAGCAGCTTAAACTGGGACAGCGAAGCTTTCTTT CASSLNWDSEAFF
TRBJ1-2 - TRBV5-4 TRBD1 TGTGCCAGCAGCTTAGGACAGGGGGCGCGTGGCTACACCTTC CASSLGQGARGYTF
TRBJ1-2 - TRBV2 - TGTGCCAGCGAAGAGTCGAACTATGGCTACACCTTC CASEESNYGYTF
TRBJ1-5 - TRBV12-3/TRBV12-4 - TGTGCCAGCAGACTAGGGACATCGAGCAATCAGCCCCAGCATTTT CASRLGTSSNQPQHF
TRBJ1-2 few TRBV7-9 TRBD1 TGTGCCAGCAGCCCATCTCGTAGGGACAGGGTCCACTATGGCTACACCTTC CASSPSRRDRVHYGYTF
TRBJ2-5 - TRBV9 TRBD2 TGTGCCAGCAGCGTAACTAGCGTAACCCAAGAGACCCAGTACTTC CASSVTSVTQETQYF
TRBJ2-2 - TRBV28 - TGTGCCAGCAGAGAAGGACAGACGAACACCGGGGAGCTGTTTTTT CASREGQTNTGELFF
TRBJ1-1 - TRBV11-2 - TGTGCCAGCAGCTTAGGACATAGTGGACTGAACACTGAAGCTTTCTTT CASSLGHSGLNTEAFF
TRBJ2-7 - TRBV5-1 - TGCGCCAGCAGCCAAGATAGGGCAGGGGAATCCTACGAGCAGTACTTC CASSQDRAGESYEQYF
TRBJ2-5 - TRBV7-2 - TGCGCCAGCAGCCAAGGGAGTGGACAGGGAGGGGAGACCCAGTACTTC CASSQGSGQGGETQYF
TRBJ1-5 - TRBV6-5 - TGTGCCAGCAGAGTGTGGCGGCCCCAGCATTTT CASRVWRPQHF
TRBJ2-7 many TRBV14 - TGTGCCAGCAGCCTTATCGGGGACTACGAGCAGTACTTC CASSLIGDYEQYF
TRBJ1-5 - TRBV7-6 - TGTGCCAGCAGCTTAGCCGGGCCAGGGGAATTCCAGCCCCAGCATTTT CASSLAGPGEFQPQHF
TRBJ1-5 many TRBV6-1 - TGTGCCAGCAGTGAAATCCCTCAGCCCCAGCATTTT CASSEIPQPQHF
TRBJ2-7 - TRBV25-1 - TGTGCCAGCAGTTACTCCAGGGACATCTACGAGCAGTACTTC CASSYSRDIYEQYF
TRBJ1-2 few TRBV3-1 TRBD1 TGTGCCAGCAGCCAAGACAGGGGGAGACCGACCTTC CASSQDRGRPTF